This T cell receptor beta chain emerged from a study of shared clonotypes between healthy human individuals. CDR1 and CDR2 (germline): SGHNT, YYREEE (reference sequence). The CDR3 runs 14 residues. V lost 2 bases to trimming and J lost 6 bases, with 12 bases between them. Each subset's genomic DNA was shared equally among a number of immunoSEQ plates. Here immunoSEQ multiplex PCR was the method, and the copy in TCRdb shows in-frame clones only, minus some. Here the sample spans about 2.4 million clones, 93% being singletons. This chain links TRBV5-4 with TRBJ1-5, with D unresolved. The specimen sequenced was naive CD4+ T cells from PBMCs. This sample's subset: CD45RA+ positively selected. The clonotype originates from a man younger than 35 in good health. Some clones in this sample may be carry-over from other donors' samples. CDR3 bases: TGTGCCAGCAGCTTAGACCCAGCGAGTCAGCCCCAGCATTTT. Protein product: CASSLDPASQPQHF.